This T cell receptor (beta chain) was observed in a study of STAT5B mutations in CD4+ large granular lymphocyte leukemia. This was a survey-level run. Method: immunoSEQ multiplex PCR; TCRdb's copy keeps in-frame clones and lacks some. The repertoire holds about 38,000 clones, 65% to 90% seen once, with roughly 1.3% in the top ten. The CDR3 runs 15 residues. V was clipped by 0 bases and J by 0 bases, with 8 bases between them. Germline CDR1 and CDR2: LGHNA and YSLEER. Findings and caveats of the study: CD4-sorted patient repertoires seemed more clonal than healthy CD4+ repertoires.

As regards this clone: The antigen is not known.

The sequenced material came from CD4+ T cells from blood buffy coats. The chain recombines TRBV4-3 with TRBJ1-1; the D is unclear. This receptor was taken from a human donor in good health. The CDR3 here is CASSQDPAVNTEAFF. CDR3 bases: TGCGCCAGCAGCCAAGATCCGGCAGTGAACACTGAAGCTTTCTTT.